This T cell receptor (beta chain) was captured in a study of T cell responses to AZD1222 COVID-19 vaccine. Repertoires were generated with immunoSEQ multiplex PCR, while TCRdb's copy carries only in-frame clones and drops some. Of about 120,000 clones listed, approximately 94% are singletons. The V gene lost 3 bases and the J gene lost 5 bases, with 13 bases spanning the gap. The CDR3 runs to 15 residues. From germline, CDR1 is SEHNR and CDR2 FQNEAQ (reference sequence). As regards this clone: Its specificity is unknown.

Broader study findings: Close to half of all spike-specific TCRs reportedly target regions of the variants that are unmutated.

The sequenced sample was peripheral blood, obtained 28 days after the second AZD1222 dose. The TCR was taken from an adult who received the AZD1222 COVID-19 vaccine. The chain is built from TRBV7-9 and TRBJ1-4; D may be TRBD1 (6 bases). The CDR3 is CASSFGGARNEKLFF. In DNA form, the CDR3 reads TGTGCCAGCAGCTTCGGGGGGGCAAGAAATGAAAAACTGTTTTTT.